The source of this T cell receptor beta chain is a study of CD8+ T cells in alopecia areata. Study-wide context: By percentage of affected scalp area, the severity of treated patients was scored.

As the sequencing template, cDNA was produced by extracting RNA and reverse transcribing it. This table comes from immunoSEQ multiplex PCR, and its TCRdb copy is limited to in-frame clones, with some not included. Among about 200,000 clones listed, 58% were seen once. Treatment reported: oral pan-JAK inhibitor, 5-10 mg twice daily. From alopecia areata patients, lesional scalp punch biopsies and peripheral blood were collected. Study-level points and caveats: For patients receiving tofacitinib, scalp clonality and expanded CD8+ clones among the top 100 significantly decreased.

With regard to this clone: The antigen is not known.

Germline-derived CDR1 and CDR2 are SGHRS and YFSETQ. V lost 0 bases and J lost 3, with 7 bases in between. The CDR3 loop spans 13 amino acids. The material sequenced was CD4+ T cells sorted from blood, taken at week 24, from a patient treated with tofacitinib. The V gene is TRBV5-1, the J gene TRBJ2-7, with D maybe TRBD1 (6 bases). The clonotype originates from a human donor with alopecia areata. In DNA form, the CDR3 reads TGCGCCAGCAGCTTGGAACAGGGCTACGAGCAGTACTTC. This gives the protein CASSLEQGYEQYF.